This T cell receptor beta chain was recovered during a study of Graves' ophthalmopathy and Graves' hyperthyroidism. Study details: Pretreatment peripheral blood was obtained at initial diagnosis.

This clonotype was detected only a few times. One base away lies a much larger clone, so this may be a sequencing read error. Among the hyperthyroidism patients, all were newly diagnosed, aged 18 to 65, with under 2 months' duration. The PBMCs originated from roughly 10 ml of fresh peripheral blood. This CDR3 contains 12 residues. From germline, CDR1 is SGHRS and CDR2 YFSETQ. Amplification of the TCR beta CDR3 regions used RNA transcripts (as template). The workflow started with a first-round RT-PCR run with HTBI primers and then moved on to a second-round multiplex PCR. TCRdb re-called the multiplex PCR reads with MiXCR, one entry per CDR3 protein. The data contain about 620,000 distinct CDR3 sequences, about 24% of them seen just once; the ten biggest clones take up roughly 6.9%.

The chain combines TRBV5-1 with TRBJ2-7; TRBD1 agrees at 7 bases. The source material was peripheral blood. The origin of this receptor is a woman under 30 with stable Graves' hyperthyroidism. Some clones in this sample may be carry-over from other donors' samples. CDR3 amino acids: CASSLGQGEQCF. In nucleotides, the CDR3 is TGCGCCAGCAGCTTGGGACAGGGCGAGCAGTGCTTC.